The sequence of this TCR beta chain was determined in a study of tumor and adjacent non-tumor tissue in lung cancer. At the level of the study: Stage I to III disease affected roughly ten men and roughly five women aged roughly 31 to 76. Each sample yielded roughly 4.2 million productive TCRbeta reads on average. Notes on the study in general: Tumor tissue had significantly higher TCR diversity than normal lung. In normal lung, the top 100 clones were significantly more dominant than in tumor.

Turning to this clonotype: The antigen is not known. A read error may be the cause here, since a much bigger clone is one base away.

This sample's RNA came from whole unsorted tissue. Three rounds of nested PCR, following a modified ARM-PCR protocol, produced the TCRbeta library. MiXCR, run by TCRdb on the multiplex PCR reads, gives a single entry per CDR3 protein. The table has 220,000 or so distinct CDR3 sequences, about two thirds seen once. The germline V gene has CDR1 DFQATT and CDR2 SNEGSKA (reference sequence). Trimming took 1 base from V and 12 from J; bases not matched to a gene: 14. CDR3 length equals 15 residues. The chain joins TRBV20-1 to TRBJ2-1; 8 bases are shared with TRBD1. Sequencing was done on a sample of lung tumor tissue. This receptor was taken from a man aged 60-69 years with non-small cell lung cancer. The CDR3 loop is CSARVNAGGAYGQFF. DNA for the CDR3: TGCAGTGCTAGAGTTAATGCAGGGGGCGCTTATGGGCAGTTCTTC.